The source of this TCR beta chain is a study of shared clonotypes between healthy human individuals. Study-level points and caveats: Sorted-subset sequencing was shown by rarefaction to be incomplete despite large depth.

The V gene lost 3 bases and the J gene lost 0 bases, with 15 bases spanning the gap. The CDR3 sequence is 16 residues long. Germline CDR1 KGHSH, CDR2 LQKENI. Worth noting for this clone: Its antigen is unknown.

Authors' analysis steps: Owing to the provision of junction-only sequences devoid of quality scores by immunoSEQ, filtering differed. Assay used: immunoSEQ multiplex PCR; TCRdb lists only in-frame clones, some missing. D and trimming were read from the DNA, whereas the V and J calls and clone size are those reported in that table. This sample has a few million clones, with around 90% found just once. What was sequenced was naive CD4+ T cells sorted from blood. Regarding subset: CD45RA+ positively selected. The chain couples TRBV18 to TRBJ2-7; the D gene is possibly TRBD2 (5 bases). The clonotype comes from a man aged 18 to 29 in good health. As DNA, the CDR3 is TGTGCCAGCTCACCGACAACTAGTGGAAGCTCCTACGAGCAGTACTTC. Translating it yields CASSPTTSGSSYEQYF.